This TCR beta chain was captured in a study of T cells expressing NK-cell markers. Study in general: TCR beta repertoires came from sorted CD3+CD56+NKG2C+, CD3+CD56+NKG2C- and CD3+CD56-NKG2C+ T cells. Of eight sequenced donors, seven were HCMV-seropositive and one HCMV-seronegative.

CDR3 length equals 15 residues. Germline loops: CDR1 KGHSH, CDR2 LQKENI. TCR beta libraries carry UMIs added by 5'RACE template switching. TCRdb reprocessed the 5' RACE reads and keeps a single row for each CDR3 protein, giving no DNA. The sample has about 450,000 distinct CDR3 sequences. The TCR originated in a woman between 18 and 69 years old in good health. Sequenced material: blood T cells: a sorted CD56 or NKG2C T cell subset, CD4+ or CD8+ T cells, or bulk PBMC T cells (not recorded which). This chain joins TRBV18 and TRBJ1-1; the TCRdb call, TRBD1, lacks DNA for checking. The CDR3 protein is CASSPVSGPNTEAFF.